This T cell receptor beta chain originates from a study of shared clonotypes between healthy human individuals. Study information: There were three CD4 naive, three CD4 memory, two CD8 naive and one CD8 memory plates per donor.

In the case of this clone: Its specificity is unknown.

Germline V gives CDR1 MNHEY, CDR2 SMNVEV (reference sequence). The V and J ends lost 7 bases and 3 bases, in that order; junction bases with no gene match: 3. CDR3 length: 13 amino acids. Generated by immunoSEQ multiplex PCR, the TCRdb table keeps only in-frame clones and is missing some. The table has more than 2 million clones, 93% seen once. Study-level points and caveats: Few donors restricted represented genetic and exposure-history diversity.

The naive CD8 fraction comprised CD45RO-negative cells positively selected for CCR7 and excluded terminally differentiated effector memory CD45RA+ cells. Each donor was a Caucasian adult residing in Nashville, Tennessee. The origin of this receptor is a man in his late teens or twenties in good health. Some clones in this sample may be carry-over from other donors' samples. Source material: naive CD8+ T cells from PBMCs. The chain is built from TRBV27 and TRBJ2-5, with TRBD1 identical over 9 bases. CDR3 in amino acids: CASTRTGEETQYF. CDR3 bases: TGTGCCAGCACGCGGACAGGGGAAGAGACCCAGTACTTC.